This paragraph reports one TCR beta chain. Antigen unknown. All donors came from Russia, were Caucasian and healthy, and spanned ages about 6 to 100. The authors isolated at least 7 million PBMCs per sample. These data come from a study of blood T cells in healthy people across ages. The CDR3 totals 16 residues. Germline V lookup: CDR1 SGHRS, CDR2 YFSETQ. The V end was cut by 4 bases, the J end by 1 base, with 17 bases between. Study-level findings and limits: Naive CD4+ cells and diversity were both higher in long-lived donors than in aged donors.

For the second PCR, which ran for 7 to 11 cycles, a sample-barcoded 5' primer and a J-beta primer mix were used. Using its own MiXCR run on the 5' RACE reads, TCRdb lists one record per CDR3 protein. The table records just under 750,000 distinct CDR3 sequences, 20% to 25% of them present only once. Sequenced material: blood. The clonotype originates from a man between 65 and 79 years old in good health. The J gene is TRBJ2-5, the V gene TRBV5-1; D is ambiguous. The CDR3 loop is CASSGLETDTQETQYF. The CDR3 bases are TGCGCCAGCAGCGGGCTAGAAACCGATACCCAAGAGACCCAGTACTTC.